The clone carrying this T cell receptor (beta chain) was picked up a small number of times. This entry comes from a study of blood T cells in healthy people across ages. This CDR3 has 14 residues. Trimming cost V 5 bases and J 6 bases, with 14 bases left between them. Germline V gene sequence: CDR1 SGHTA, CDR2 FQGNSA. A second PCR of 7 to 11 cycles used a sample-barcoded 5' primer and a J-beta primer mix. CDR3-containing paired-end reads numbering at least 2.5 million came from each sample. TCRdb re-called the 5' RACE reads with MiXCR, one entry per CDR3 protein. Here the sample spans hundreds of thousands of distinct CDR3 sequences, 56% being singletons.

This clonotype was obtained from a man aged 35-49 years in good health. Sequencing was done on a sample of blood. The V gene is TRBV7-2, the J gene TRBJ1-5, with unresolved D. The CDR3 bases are TGTGCCAGCAGCCCCGCCCAAAATGGTCAGCCCCAGCATTTT. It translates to CASSPAQNGQPQHF.